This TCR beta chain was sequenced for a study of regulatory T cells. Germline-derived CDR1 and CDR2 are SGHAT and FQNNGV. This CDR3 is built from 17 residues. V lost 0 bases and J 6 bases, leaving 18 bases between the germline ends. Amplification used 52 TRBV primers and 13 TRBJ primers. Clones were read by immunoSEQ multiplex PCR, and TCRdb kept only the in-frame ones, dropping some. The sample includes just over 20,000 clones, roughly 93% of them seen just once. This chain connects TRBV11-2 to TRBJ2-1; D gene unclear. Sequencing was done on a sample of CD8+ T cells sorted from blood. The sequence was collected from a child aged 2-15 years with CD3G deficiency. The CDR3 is CASSLDQLVSIGNEQFF. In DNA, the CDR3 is TGTGCCAGCAGCTTAGATCAGCTGGTTTCTATAGGCAATGAGCAGTTCTTC. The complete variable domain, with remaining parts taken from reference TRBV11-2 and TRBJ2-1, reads EAGVAQSPRYKIIEKRQSVAFWCNPISGHATLYWYQQILGQGPKLLIQFQNNGVVDDSQLPKDRFSAERLKGVDSTLKIQPAKLEDSAVYLCASSLDQLVSIGNEQFFGPGTRLTVL.